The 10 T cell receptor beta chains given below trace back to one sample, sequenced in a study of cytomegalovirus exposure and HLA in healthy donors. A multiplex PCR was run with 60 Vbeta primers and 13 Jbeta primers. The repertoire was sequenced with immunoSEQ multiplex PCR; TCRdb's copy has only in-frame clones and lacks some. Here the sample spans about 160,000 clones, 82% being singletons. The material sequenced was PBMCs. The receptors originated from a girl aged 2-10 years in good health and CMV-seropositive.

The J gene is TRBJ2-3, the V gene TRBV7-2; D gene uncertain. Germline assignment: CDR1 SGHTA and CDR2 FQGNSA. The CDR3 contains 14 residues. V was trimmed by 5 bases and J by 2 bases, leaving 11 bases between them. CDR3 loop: CASSLLGDTDTQYF. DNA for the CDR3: TGTGCCAGCAGCCTCCTCGGAGACACAGATACGCAGTATTTT.

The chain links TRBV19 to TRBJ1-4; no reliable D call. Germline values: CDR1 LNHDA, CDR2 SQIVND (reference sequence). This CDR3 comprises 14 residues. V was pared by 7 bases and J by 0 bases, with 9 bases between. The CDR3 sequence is CASKTTATNEKLFF. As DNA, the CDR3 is TGTGCCAGTAAAACGACTGCAACTAATGAAAAACTGTTTTTT.

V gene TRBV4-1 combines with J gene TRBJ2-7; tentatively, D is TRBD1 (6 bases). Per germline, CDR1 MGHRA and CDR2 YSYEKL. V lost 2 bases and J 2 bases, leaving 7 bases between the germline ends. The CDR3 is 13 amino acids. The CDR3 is CASSQRTAYEQYF. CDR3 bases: TGCGCCAGCAGCCAAAGGACAGCCTACGAGCAGTACTTC.

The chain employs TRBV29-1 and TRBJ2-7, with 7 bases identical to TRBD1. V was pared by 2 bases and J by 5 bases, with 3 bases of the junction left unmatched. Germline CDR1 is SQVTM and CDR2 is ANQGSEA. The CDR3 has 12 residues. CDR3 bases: TGCAGCGTTGAAAAGGGGGCTAACGAGCAGTACTTC. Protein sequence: CSVEKGANEQYF.

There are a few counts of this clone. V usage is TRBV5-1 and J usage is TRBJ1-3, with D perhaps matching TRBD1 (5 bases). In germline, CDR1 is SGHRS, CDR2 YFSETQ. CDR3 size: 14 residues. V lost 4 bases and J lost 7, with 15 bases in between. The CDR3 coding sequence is TGCGCCAGCAGCGCAGGGACGGGGGGGAACACCATATATTTT. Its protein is CASSAGTGGNTIYF.

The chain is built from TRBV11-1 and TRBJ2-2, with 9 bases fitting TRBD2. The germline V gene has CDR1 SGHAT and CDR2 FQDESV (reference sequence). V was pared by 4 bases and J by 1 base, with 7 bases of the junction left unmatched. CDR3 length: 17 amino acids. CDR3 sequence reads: CASSWGSGRGNTGELFF. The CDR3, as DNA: TGTGCCAGCAGCTGGGGTAGCGGGAGAGGGAACACCGGGGAGCTGTTTTTT. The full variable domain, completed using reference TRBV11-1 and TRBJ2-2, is EAEVAQSPRYKITEKSQAVAFWCDPISGHATLYWYRQILGQGPELLVQFQDESVVDDSQLPKDRFSAERLKGVDSTLKIQPAELGDSAMYLCASSWGSGRGNTGELFFGEGSRLTVL.

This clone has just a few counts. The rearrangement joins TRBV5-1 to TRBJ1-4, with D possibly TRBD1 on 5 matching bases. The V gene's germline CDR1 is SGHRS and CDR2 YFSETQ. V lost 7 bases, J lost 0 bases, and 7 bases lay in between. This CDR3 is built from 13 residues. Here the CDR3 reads CASGAATNEKLFF. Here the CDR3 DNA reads TGCGCCAGCGGGGCCGCAACTAATGAAAAACTGTTTTTT.

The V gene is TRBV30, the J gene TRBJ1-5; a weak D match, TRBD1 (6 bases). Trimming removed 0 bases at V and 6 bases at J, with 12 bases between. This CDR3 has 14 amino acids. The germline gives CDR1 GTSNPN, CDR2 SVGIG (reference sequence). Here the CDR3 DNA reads TGTGCCTGGAGTGTAAGGGGAGGGGGTCAGCCCCAGCATTTT. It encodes CAWSVRGGGQPQHF.

Written as DNA, the CDR3 is TGTGCCAGCAGGATAACAGGGGGGTATGGCTACACCTTC. Its translation: CASRITGGYGYTF. This rearrangement joins TRBV27 to TRBJ1-2; 8 positions agree with TRBD1. CDR3 length: 13 amino acids. V gave up 6 bases and J gave up 5 bases; unmatched junction bases: 5. From germline, CDR1 is MNHEY and CDR2 SMNVEV (reference sequence).

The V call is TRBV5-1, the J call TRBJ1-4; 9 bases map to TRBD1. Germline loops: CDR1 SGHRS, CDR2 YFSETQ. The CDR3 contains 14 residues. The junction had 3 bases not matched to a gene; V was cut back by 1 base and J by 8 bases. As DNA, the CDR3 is TGCGCCAGCAGCTTGAGGGACAGGGACGAAAAACTGTTTTTT. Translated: CASSLRDRDEKLFF.